In its sample, the clone carrying this TCR beta chain was seen many times. Its cognate antigen is unknown. This entry is derived from a study of identical twins. General study results and limits: Cord blood's abundant beta clonotypes had fewer insertions, unlike memory repertoires.

The CDR3 extends over 14 amino acids. V lost 4 bases and J 5 bases, leaving 12 bases between the germline ends. Germline V lookup: CDR1 MDHEN, CDR2 SYDVKM. Every one of the donors was a healthy Caucasian. MiXCR, run by TCRdb on the 5' RACE reads, gives a single entry per CDR3 protein. The sample lists 750,000 to 950,000 distinct CDR3 sequences; 9% to 15% were seen once. These data are also associated with another study on yellow fever vaccine responses in identical twins.

V gene TRBV28 combines with J gene TRBJ2-1, with a weak D call TRBD2 (5 bases). What was sequenced was PBMCs. The source is a woman under 30 in good health. CDR3 amino acids: CASSSAGWNNEQFF. CDR3 bases: TGTGCCAGCAGTTCGGCGGGCTGGAACAATGAGCAGTTCTTC.